This note documents a single T cell receptor beta chain sequence. These data originate in a study of blood T cell repertoires in COVID-19. The CDR3 totals 15 residues. From germline, CDR1 is SGHAT and CDR2 FQNNGV. V trimming: 6 bases; J trimming: 5 bases; junction bases outside the gene matches: 11. Method: immunoSEQ multiplex PCR; TCRdb's copy keeps in-frame clones and lacks some. The sample comprises 250,000 to 350,000 clones, about four fifths of which are singletons, and approximately 15% rests with the top ten. The sample taken for sequencing was peripheral blood. The sequence was obtained from a person aged 70 to 80 with COVID-19, enrolled during active disease. This chain uses TRBV11-2 with TRBJ2-7, with 9 positions matching TRBD1. The CDR3 nucleotides are TGTGCCAGCAGGCGCGAAAACAGGGGGCGGAACGAGCAGTACTTC. Translation gives CASRRENRGRNEQYF.